The text below deals with one T cell receptor (beta chain). CDR1 and CDR2 (germline): MNHNY, SVGAGI (reference sequence). The CDR3 is 16 amino acids. V was pared by 6 bases and J by 3 bases, with 10 bases of the junction left unmatched. This entry comes from a study of T cells in localized non-small cell lung cancer. The data were produced by immunoSEQ multiplex PCR, yet TCRdb's version contains in-frame clones alone and is incomplete. This table has roughly 20,000 clones, 90% to 95% appearing once. The chain carries TRBV6-6 and TRBJ2-2; 7 bases are a match to TRBD2. The clonotype was recovered from a woman aged 35 to 75 with stage I lung adenocarcinoma. The specimen was peripheral blood, collected before any cancer treatment. The CDR3 loop reads CASRGSGTTYTGELFF. CDR3 nucleotides: TGTGCCAGCAGGGGGTCCGGGACTACCTACACCGGGGAGCTGTTTTTT.